One and the same sample provided the 24 T cell receptor beta chains below, sequenced in a study of blood T cell repertoires in COVID-19. TCRdb keeps only in-frame clones here, not all; method: immunoSEQ multiplex PCR. Here the sample spans tens of thousands of clones, almost 90% being singletons. The source material was peripheral blood. The receptors stem from a human donor with active COVID-19. The donor label of this sample is uncertain.

The chain links TRBV11-3 to TRBJ2-7, with D maybe TRBD2 (6 bases). Trimming took 4 bases from V and 6 from J, leaving 13 bases between them. There are 13 residues in the CDR3. Germline V gene sequence: CDR1 SGHNT, CDR2 YENEEA. CDR3 DNA: TGTGCCAGCAGCTCGGGGGATGGGGGCGAGCAGTACTTC. Translation gives CASSSGDGGEQYF.

V gene TRBV11-2 combines with J gene TRBJ2-1, with 10 bases identical to TRBD2. The CDR3 spans 18 residues. V was pared by 3 bases and J by 0 bases, with 8 bases of the junction left unmatched. CDR1 is SGHAT and CDR2 is FQNNGV in the germline V gene. The CDR3 protein is CASSFPIAGGYSYNEQFF. The CDR3 coding sequence is TGTGCCAGCAGCTTCCCTATAGCGGGGGGATACTCCTACAATGAGCAGTTCTTC.

The chain combines TRBV7-3 with TRBJ1-2, with D tentatively TRBD1 (6 bases). This CDR3 comprises 13 residues. From germline, CDR1 is SGHTA and CDR2 FQGTGA. Trimming cost V 5 bases and J 5 bases, with 12 bases left between them. CDR3 coding DNA: TGTGCCAGCAGCCCCCAACAGGGTTATGGCTACACCTTC. Protein: CASSPQQGYGYTF.

This clone qualifies as medium-sized. The chain is built from TRBV7-9 and TRBJ1-5; D call uncertain. CDR3 length: 14 residues. Germline V gene data show CDR1 as SEHNR and CDR2 as FQNEAQ (reference sequence). Between the trimmed V and J ends, which lost 0 bases and 6 bases, there was a span of 9 bases. Here the CDR3 reads CASSLASVSQPQHF. CDR3 nucleotides: TGTGCCAGCAGCTTAGCATCGGTTAGTCAGCCCCAGCATTTT.

As DNA, the CDR3 is TGCGCCAGCAGCCAAGATGGGGGGGCTGGAAACATTCAGTACTTC. Protein sequence: CASSQDGGAGNIQYF. The genes are TRBV4-1 and TRBJ2-4; possible D gene TRBD2, 7 bases. CDR3 length: 15 residues. V was cut by 0 bases and J by 6 bases, with 12 bases left in between. In germline, CDR1 is MGHRA, CDR2 YSYEKL.

The CDR3 DNA reads TGTGCCAGCAGCCAAGATCTCGCCCAGTACGAGCAGTACTTC. It is translated as CASSQDLAQYEQYF. The V gene is TRBV4-2, the J gene TRBJ2-7; D gene uncertain. The germline CDR1 and CDR2 sequences are LGHNA and YNFKEQ. Trimming shortened V by 0 bases and J by 4 bases, and 10 bases separated the two germline ends. This CDR3 contains 14 residues.

The chain recombines TRBV7-2 with TRBJ2-5; 8 bases are shared with TRBD2. The CDR3 has 16 residues. Germline CDR1 reads SGHTA; CDR2 reads FQGNSA. V lost 1 base to trimming and J lost 2 bases; unmatched junction nucleotides: 6. The CDR3 loop is CASSLVVQRGQETQYF. The CDR3 DNA sequence: TGTGCCAGCAGCTTAGTGGTCCAGCGGGGGCAAGAGACCCAGTACTTC.

The chain uses TRBV15 and TRBJ1-2; 7 bases agree with TRBD1. The CDR3 runs to 14 residues. CDR1 LNHNV and CDR2 YYDKDF come from the germline V gene (reference sequence). J lost 4 bases, V lost 5 bases, and 7 bases had no gene match. CDR3 loop: CATSAVRGAYGYTF. In DNA form, the CDR3 reads TGTGCCACCAGCGCGGTCAGGGGGGCCTATGGCTACACCTTC. The entire variable domain, with the rest obtained from reference TRBV15 and TRBJ1-2, is as follows: DAMVIQNPRYQVTQFGKPVTLSCSQTLNHNVMYWYQQKSSQAPKLLFHYYDKDFNNEADTPDNFQSRRPNTSFCFLDIRSPGLGDTAMYLCATSAVRGAYGYTFGSGTRLTVV.

The chain carries TRBV27 and TRBJ1-4; 9 bases align to TRBD1. Unmatched junction bases numbered 10, after V lost 2 bases and J lost 6 bases. Germline V lookup: CDR1 MNHEY, CDR2 SMNVEV (reference sequence). CDR3 length equals 17 residues. This CDR3 reads CASSLLFPGQGDEKLFF. In nucleotides, the CDR3 is TGTGCCAGCAGTTTACTCTTCCCGGGACAGGGAGATGAAAAACTGTTTTTT. Variable domain in full (rest from reference TRBV27 and TRBJ1-4): EAQVTQNPRYLITVTGKKLTVTCSQNMNHEYMSWYRQDPGLGLRQIYYSMNVEVTDKGDVPEGYKVSRKEKRNFPLILESPSPNQTSLYFCASSLLFPGQGDEKLFFGSGTQLSVL.

The rearrangement links TRBV27 to TRBJ2-1, with 9 bases matching TRBD2. Germline CDR1 and CDR2: MNHEY and SMNVEV (reference sequence). This CDR3 has 14 amino acids. V lost 6 bases and J lost 9; bases outside the gene matches: 9. For the CDR3, the DNA is TGTGCCAGCAGCGGAGCGGGGGGATTGGTTGAGCAGTTCTTC. Its translation: CASSGAGGLVEQFF.

This chain connects TRBV19 to TRBJ2-3; possibly TRBD2 for D (6 bases). Per the germline V gene, CDR1 is LNHDA and CDR2 is SQIVND (reference sequence). The CDR3 is made up of 15 amino acids. V lost 3 bases and J lost 1, with 11 bases in between. The chain's CDR3 is CASSMAGYGTDTQYF. The CDR3 nucleotides read TGTGCCAGTAGTATGGCGGGGTATGGCACAGATACGCAGTATTTT.

Of note for this clone: Relative to the germline gene, one junction end is altered; a read error may explain this. CDR3 sequence (DNA): TGTGCCAGCAGCCAACAGGGGAGAGATCGGAAGTTC. Translated, it gives CASSQQGRDRKF. The chain employs TRBV7-9 and TRBJ2-7; 7 bases align to TRBD1. Germline V lookup: CDR1 SEHNR, CDR2 FQNEAQ (reference sequence). CDR3 size: 12 residues.

The gene calls are TRBV4-1 and TRBJ2-7; D remains unclear. Per germline, CDR1 MGHRA and CDR2 YSYEKL. The CDR3 totals 14 residues. V lost 2 bases and J 3 bases, leaving 11 bases between the germline ends. CDR3 coding DNA: TGCGCCAGCAGCCAATCGCAGGTTATCTACGAGCAGTACTTC. It codes for CASSQSQVIYEQYF.

The chain carries TRBV5-1 and TRBJ1-2; TRBD1 is a possible D gene (5 bases). The CDR3 covers 17 residues. Trimming stripped 0 bases from V and 8 bases from J, with 23 bases between. Germline loops: CDR1 SGHRS, CDR2 YFSETQ. CDR3 residues: CASSLGYGRGKNNGYTF. The CDR3 DNA follows: TGCGCCAGCAGCTTGGGATACGGGAGGGGTAAAAATAACGGCTACACCTTC. The whole variable domain, filled in from reference TRBV5-1 and TRBJ1-2, reads KAGVTQTPRYLIKTRGQQVTLSCSPISGHRSVSWYQQTPGQGLQFLFEYFSETQRNKGNFPGRFSGRQFSNSRSEMNVSTLELGDSALYLCASSLGYGRGKNNGYTFGSGTRLTVV.

This clone has only one observation. V gene TRBV5-1 combines with J gene TRBJ2-3; D gene ambiguous. The germline V gene has CDR1 SGHRS and CDR2 YFSETQ. The V gene lost 5 bases and the J gene lost 2 bases, with 21 bases spanning the gap. The CDR3 runs 17 residues. DNA of the CDR3: TGCGCCAGCAGTATTGACGCCGATGAGGCCTTCACAGATACGCAGTATTTT. This gives the protein CASSIDADEAFTDTQYF.

This clone was detected a few times. The chain recombines TRBV6-5 with TRBJ2-7; 7 nucleotides match TRBD2. The ends lost 3 bases at V and 3 bases at J; junction bases unmatched: 11. This CDR3 is built from 16 residues. CDR1 MNHEY and CDR2 SVGAGI come from the germline V gene. CDR3: CASSYGGGALRYEQYF. The CDR3 DNA reads TGTGCCAGCAGTTATGGCGGGGGAGCTCTTCGCTACGAGCAGTACTTC.

V gene TRBV27 combines with J gene TRBJ2-5, with D tentatively TRBD2 (6 bases). The CDR3 is made up of 16 amino acids. Trimming cost V 5 bases and J 1 base, with 17 bases left between them. CDR1 and CDR2 from the germline V gene are MNHEY and SMNVEV (reference sequence). Here the CDR3 reads CASSPGLLGVQETQYF. CDR3 nucleotides: TGTGCCAGCAGTCCGGGACTCCTCGGCGTCCAAGAGACCCAGTACTTC.

This chain uses TRBV4-2 with TRBJ1-5; no reliable D call. Per germline, CDR1 LGHNA and CDR2 YNFKEQ. The CDR3 covers 13 residues. The V end lost 1 base, the J end lost 5 bases, and 6 bases lay between the germline ends. The CDR3 loop reads CASSQALHQPQHF. The CDR3 nucleotides read TGTGCCAGCAGCCAAGCACTTCATCAGCCCCAGCATTTT.

As concerns this clone: The germline gene is not matched at one end of the junction; a read error may be the cause. The CDR3 coding sequence is TGTGCCAGCAGCGTAGATCTAGCGGGGGGCCAAAAGACCCAGTACTTC. This encodes CASSVDLAGGQKTQYF. This chain joins TRBV9 and TRBJ2-5; 11 bases line up with TRBD2. This CDR3 comprises 16 residues. Germline V CDR1 and CDR2: SGDLS, YYNGEE.

CDR3 sequence reads: CASTIGTDNSPLHF. CDR3 in DNA: TGTGCCAGTACAATCGGGACAGATAATTCACCCCTCCACTTT. V gene TRBV10-3 combines with J gene TRBJ1-6, with TRBD1 matching over 7 bases. The CDR3 contains 14 residues. Germline-derived CDR1 and CDR2 are ENHRY and SYGVKD. V was pared by 10 bases and J by 5 bases, with 8 bases of the junction left unmatched.

This clone was picked up a small number of times. The V call is TRBV10-3, the J call TRBJ2-3, with D perhaps TRBD1 (5 bases). Germline CDR1 ENHRY, CDR2 SYGVKD. The CDR3 is 17 amino acids. Trimming took 4 bases from V and 1 from J, leaving 18 bases between them. The CDR3 nucleotides read TGTGCCATCAGTGGGCGACAGATCGCGTTGGGCACAGATACGCAGTATTTT. This gives the protein CAISGRQIALGTDTQYF.

The rearrangement joins TRBV11-2 to TRBJ2-7; the match to TRBD1 covers 11 bases. The CDR3 length is 13 residues. The V gene end was trimmed by 5 bases and the J gene end by 6 bases; junction bases not matched to a gene: 3. Germline V gene sequence: CDR1 SGHAT, CDR2 FQNNGV. The CDR3 DNA sequence: TGTGCCAGCAGCCCGGGGACAGGGGGCGAGCAGTACTTC. Translating it yields CASSPGTGGEQYF.

CDR3 coding DNA: TGCAGTGCTAGTGATTCAGGGGCTAGCTCGAATGAGCAGTTCTTC. It encodes CSASDSGASSNEQFF. The rearrangement joins TRBV20-1 to TRBJ2-1; TRBD1 might be the D (6 bases). The CDR3 extends over 15 amino acids. Germline V gene data show CDR1 as DFQATT and CDR2 as SNEGSKA (reference sequence). V dropped 3 bases and J dropped 7 bases, with 19 bases sitting between them.

The gene calls are TRBV5-1 and TRBJ1-2, with 9 bases lining up with TRBD1. Germline CDR1 is SGHRS and CDR2 is YFSETQ. This CDR3 comprises 15 residues. The junction had 8 bases not matched to a gene; V was cut back by 4 bases and J by 4 bases. Here the CDR3 DNA reads TGCGCCAGCAGCCCGACAGGGGGATATAGCTATGGCTACACCTTC. The encoded protein is CASSPTGGYSYGYTF.